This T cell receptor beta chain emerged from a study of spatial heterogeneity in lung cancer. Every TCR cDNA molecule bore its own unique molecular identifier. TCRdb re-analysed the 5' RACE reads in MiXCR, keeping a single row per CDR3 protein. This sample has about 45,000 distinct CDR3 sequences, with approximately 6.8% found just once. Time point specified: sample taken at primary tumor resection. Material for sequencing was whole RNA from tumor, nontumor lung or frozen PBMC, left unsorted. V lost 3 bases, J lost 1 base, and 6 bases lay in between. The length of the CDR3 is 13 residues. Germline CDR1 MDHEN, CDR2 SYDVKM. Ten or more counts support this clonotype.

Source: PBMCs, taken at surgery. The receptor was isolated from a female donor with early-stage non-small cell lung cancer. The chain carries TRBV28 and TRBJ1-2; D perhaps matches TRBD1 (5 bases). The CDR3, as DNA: TGTGCCAGCAGTTTCGACAGTAACTATGGCTACACCTTC. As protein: CASSFDSNYGYTF.